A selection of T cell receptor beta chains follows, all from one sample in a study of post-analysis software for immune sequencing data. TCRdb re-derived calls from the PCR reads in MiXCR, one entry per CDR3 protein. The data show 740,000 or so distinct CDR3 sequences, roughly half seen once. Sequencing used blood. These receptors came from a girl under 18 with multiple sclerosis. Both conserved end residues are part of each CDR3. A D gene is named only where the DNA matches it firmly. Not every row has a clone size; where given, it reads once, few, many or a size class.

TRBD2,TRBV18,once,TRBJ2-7,TGTGCCAGCTCACCATCAGCGGGGACGATCGAGCAGTACTTC,CASSPSAGTIEQYF
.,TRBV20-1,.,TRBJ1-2,TGCAGTGCCGATGGAGTAGGGGCTTTCTACTATGGCTACACCTTC,CSADGVGAFYYGYTF
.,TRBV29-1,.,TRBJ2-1,TGCAGCGTTGCTCCCCTGTACAATGAGCAGTTCTTC,CSVAPLYNEQFF
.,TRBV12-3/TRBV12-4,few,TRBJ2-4,TGTGCCAGCAGTTCTTACGCTTGGGGCATTCAGTACTTC,CASSSYAWGIQYF
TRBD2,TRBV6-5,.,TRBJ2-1,TGTGCCAGCAGTTACTCGAGAGCTAGCGGGAGGGGGACCTACAATGAGCAGTTCTTC,CASSYSRASGRGTYNEQFF
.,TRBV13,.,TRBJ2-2,TGTGCCAGCAGTCGACAGTCCGGGGAGCTGTTTTTT,CASSRQSGELFF
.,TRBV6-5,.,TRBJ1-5,TGTGCCAGCAGTTACTCGAGTAGTAATCAGCCCCAGCATTTT,CASSYSSSNQPQHF
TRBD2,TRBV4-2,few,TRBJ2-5,TGTGCCAGCAGCCCCCGGACTAGCGGGAGTGTGGGGAAAGAGACCCAGTACTTC,CASSPRTSGSVGKETQYF
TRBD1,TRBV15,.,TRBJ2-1,TGTGCCACCAGCCCAGCCGGGACAGGGGGCAATGAGCAGTTCTTC,CATSPAGTGGNEQFF
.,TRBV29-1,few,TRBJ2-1,TGCAGCGTTGACCCGTCTGGGGGACTGGAGCAGTTCTTC,CSVDPSGGLEQFF
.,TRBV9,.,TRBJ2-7,TGTGCCAGCAGCGTGGCAGGGTCAGTCTACGAGCAGTACTTC,CASSVAGSVYEQYF
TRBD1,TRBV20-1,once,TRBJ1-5,TGCAGTGCTAGACCGGACAGGGGCAGGGGGATTCAGCCCCAGCATTTT,CSARPDRGRGIQPQHF
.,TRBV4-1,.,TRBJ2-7,TGCGCCAGCAGCCAAGATCTTCCGGCAGCCACCTACGAGCAGTACTTC,CASSQDLPAATYEQYF
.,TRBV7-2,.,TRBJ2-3,TGTGCCAGCAGCTTTCGTCAAGCCGCAGATACGCAGTATTTT,CASSFRQAADTQYF
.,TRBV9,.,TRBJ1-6,TGTGCCAGCAGCGTGAAGTGGGGTGATTCACCCCTCCACTTT,CASSVKWGDSPLHF
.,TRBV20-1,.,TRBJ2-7,TGCAGTGCTAGTCCCGGGGGCGCGAACGAGCAGTACTTC,CSASPGGANEQYF
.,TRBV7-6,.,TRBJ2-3,TGTGCCAGCAGCCCCCAAGCATCCGCTAGCACAGATACGCAGTATTTT,CASSPQASASTDTQYF
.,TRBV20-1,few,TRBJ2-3,TGCAGTGCTAGTCCCAACACAGATACGCAGTATTTT,CSASPNTDTQYF
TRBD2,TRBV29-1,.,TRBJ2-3,TGCAGCGTTGAAGGTACCGGGGGGGATACGCAGTATTTT,CSVEGTGGDTQYF
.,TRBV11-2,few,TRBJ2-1,TGTGCCAGCAGCCCGGGACTCCCGGGCAATGAGCAGTTCTTC,CASSPGLPGNEQFF
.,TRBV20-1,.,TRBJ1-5,TGCAGTGCTAGAAGGGTGGGCCAGCCCCAGCATTTT,CSARRVGQPQHF
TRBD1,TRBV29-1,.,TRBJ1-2,TGCAGCGCACAGGGGGCGGACTATGGCTACACCTTC,CSAQGADYGYTF
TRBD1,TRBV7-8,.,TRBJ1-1,TGTGCCAGCAGCTGGATACAGGGGGCGAACACTGAAGCTTTCTTT,CASSWIQGANTEAFF
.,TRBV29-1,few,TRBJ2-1,TGCAGCGCGGAGGGAGGTGAGCAGTTCTTC,CSAEGGEQFF
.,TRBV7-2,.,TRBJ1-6,TGTGCCAGCAGCTTAGAGGTTGGGGGTTTCACCTATAATTCACCCCTCCACTTT,CASSLEVGGFTYNSPLHF
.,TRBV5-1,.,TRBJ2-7,TGCGCCAGCCGACAGACACGGGAGTCCTACGAGCAGTACTTC,CASRQTRESYEQYF
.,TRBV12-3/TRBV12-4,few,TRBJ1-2,TGTGCCAGCAGTCGCCGAAGGGCTAACTATGGCTACACCTTC,CASSRRRANYGYTF
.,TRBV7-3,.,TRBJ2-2,TGTGCCAGCAGCCGCCGGGACGGGGAGCTGTTTTTT,CASSRRDGELFF
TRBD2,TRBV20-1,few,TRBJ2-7,TGCAGTCTCTCGACTAGCGGAAACTCCTACGAGCAGTACTTC,CSLSTSGNSYEQYF
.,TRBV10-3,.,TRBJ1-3,TGTGCCATCAGCAACGCCGACATCTCTGGAAACACCATATATTTT,CAISNADISGNTIYF
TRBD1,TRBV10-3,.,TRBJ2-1,TGTGCCATCAGTGAGCCAGAAGGTTTGAAGGGGGCTTACAATGAGCAGTTCTTC,CAISEPEGLKGAYNEQFF
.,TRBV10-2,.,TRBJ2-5,TGCGCCAGCAATATCCGGCCGGGGGCGGAGACCCAGTACTTC,CASNIRPGAETQYF
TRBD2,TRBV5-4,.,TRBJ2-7,TGTGCCAGCAGCTCGCTAGCGGGAGGGGAGCTCTACGAGCAGTACTTC,CASSSLAGGELYEQYF
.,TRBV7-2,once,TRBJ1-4,TGTGCCAGCAGCTTAGTATCAGGGATCAATGAAAAACTGTTTTTT,CASSLVSGINEKLFF
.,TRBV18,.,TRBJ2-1,TGTGCCAGCTCACCACCGGTGATTGCAGCTGAGCAGTTCTTC,CASSPPVIAAEQFF
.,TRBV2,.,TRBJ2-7,TGTGCCAGCACCCAACTCGACTCCCACAATGAGCAGTACTTC,CASTQLDSHNEQYF
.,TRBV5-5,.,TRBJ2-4,TGTGCCAGCAGCTTGGGTATAAGGGTTCGGAGAGAGCAGTACTTT,CASSLGIRVRREQYF
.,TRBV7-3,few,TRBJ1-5,TGTGCCAGCAGCCAGGACGGTGATCAGCCCCAGCATTTT,CASSQDGDQPQHF